A single sample is the source of the 16 T cell receptor beta chains below, sequenced in a study of shared clonotypes between healthy human individuals. Generated by immunoSEQ multiplex PCR, the TCRdb table keeps only in-frame clones and is missing some. This table holds over a million clones, around 78% found once. Sequenced material: memory CD4+ T cells from PBMCs. Subset here: CD45RA-negative fraction. These receptors originate from a man between 18 and 35 years old in good health. Some clones in this sample may be carry-over from other donors' samples.

CDR3: CAWIPDRGNTEAFF. The CDR3 DNA reads as TGTGCCTGGATCCCGGACAGGGGAAACACTGAAGCTTTCTTT. This sequence joins TRBV30 and TRBJ1-1; 9 bases align to TRBD1. The length of the CDR3 is 14 residues. Trimming at V came to 4 bases and at J to 2 bases, leaving 5 bases not matched to a gene. Looked up from germline, CDR1 is GTSNPN and CDR2 is SVGIG (reference sequence). Supplemented by reference TRBV30 and TRBJ1-1, the full variable domain reads SQTIHQWPATLVQPVGSPLSLECTVEGTSNPNLYWYRQAAGRGLQLLFYSVGIGQISSEVPQNLSASRPQDRQFILSSKKLLLSDSGFYLCAWIPDRGNTEAFFGQGTRLTVV.

The genes are TRBV6-1 and TRBJ2-7; D unclear. The end of the DNA is better explained by TRBJ2-1, so the J call may be wrong. CDR1 is MNHNS and CDR2 is SASEGT in the germline V gene. The CDR3 has 13 amino acids. CDR3 in amino acids: CASRKDTYNEQFF. The CDR3 DNA reads as TGTGCCAGCAGAAAAGACACCTACAATGAGCAGTTCTTC.

This clone has a single count. V is TRBV30 and J is TRBJ2-2; D gene uncertain. Germline V gives CDR1 GTSNPN, CDR2 SVGIG (reference sequence). Trimming stripped 4 bases from V and 6 bases from J, with 12 bases between. The CDR3 runs to 13 residues. CDR3: CAWNRVAPGELFF. CDR3 DNA: TGTGCCTGGAACCGGGTAGCCCCCGGGGAGCTGTTTTTT. The entire variable domain, with the rest obtained from reference TRBV30 and TRBJ2-2, is as follows: SQTIHQWPATLVQPVGSPLSLECTVEGTSNPNLYWYRQAAGRGLQLLFYSVGIGQISSEVPQNLSASRPQDRQFILSSKKLLLSDSGFYLCAWNRVAPGELFFGEGSRLTVL.

This chain links TRBV5-6 with TRBJ2-1; D may be TRBD2 (5 bases). With 1 base removed from V and 9 bases from J, the gap between germline ends came to 8 bases. Germline CDR1 reads SGHDT; CDR2 reads YYEEEE. The CDR3 contains 12 residues. The CDR3 here is CASSLRRGEQFF. In DNA, the CDR3 is TGTGCCAGCAGCTTGAGACGGGGTGAGCAGTTCTTC.

The chain joins TRBV9 to TRBJ2-1, with 10 positions matching TRBD1. Germline-derived CDR1 and CDR2 are SGDLS and YYNGEE. CDR3 size: 15 residues. V lost 2 bases and J lost 8; bases outside the gene matches: 7. In DNA, the CDR3 is TGTGCCAGCAGCGTGAGACAGGGGGCTGGAGATGAGCAGTTCTTC. It encodes CASSVRQGAGDEQFF.

The chain joins TRBV30 to TRBJ2-2, with 8 bases aligning to TRBD2. The CDR3 is made up of 15 amino acids. CDR1 is GTSNPN, CDR2 SVGIG, per germline (reference sequence). The CDR3 nucleotides read TGTGCTCGTAGGGACGGGAGGGCCGGGATCGGGGAGCTGTTTTTT. This codes for CARRDGRAGIGELFF.

This clone turned up a few times. J is TRBJ2-5 and V is TRBV9, with TRBD1 matching 7 bases. CDR3 length equals 16 residues. Germline V lookup: CDR1 SGDLS, CDR2 YYNGEE. V lost 0 bases to trimming and J lost 5 bases; unmatched junction nucleotides: 10. The CDR3 region has the DNA TGTGCCAGCAGCGTAGCCGCTCGCGGACAGGTGGAGACCCAGTACTTC. Its protein is CASSVAARGQVETQYF.

The V call is TRBV28, the J call TRBJ1-2, with D possibly matching TRBD1 (5 bases). V was pared by 6 bases and J by 5 bases, with 22 bases between. Germline CDR1 MDHEN, CDR2 SYDVKM. The CDR3 extends over 16 amino acids. In DNA form, the CDR3 reads TGTGCCAGCAGCCCAGGAGGACACCGCGGGGAATATGGCTACACCTTC. Amino acid sequence: CASSPGGHRGEYGYTF.

The chain couples TRBV5-1 to TRBJ2-7, with 9 bases aligning to TRBD2. With 0 bases clipped from V and 2 bases from J, the junction kept 15 bases outside the gene matches. Germline V gene data show CDR1 as SGHRS and CDR2 as YFSETQ. The CDR3 spans 19 residues. In nucleotides, the CDR3 is TGCGCCAGCAGCTTGGGAAGCGGGGGGCGCCCAGCCCCAACCTACGAGCAGTACTTC. It is translated as CASSLGSGGRPAPTYEQYF.

The chain couples TRBV2 to TRBJ1-1; weak D call: TRBD1 (6 bases). Germline CDR1 is SNHLY and CDR2 is FYNNEI. The V end lost 6 bases, the J end lost 5 bases, and 16 bases lay between the germline ends. The CDR3 length is 14 residues. This chain's CDR3 is CASRREGVLTEAFF. For the CDR3, the DNA is TGTGCCAGCAGGAGGGAGGGGGTGCTAACTGAAGCTTTCTTT.

This clone was seen a handful of times. This chain connects TRBV14 to TRBJ2-3; D uncertain. The CDR3 is made up of 12 amino acids. Deletions cut 0 bases from V and 4 bases from J, with 2 bases between. CDR1 and CDR2 from the germline V gene are SGHDN and FVKESK. This CDR3 is CASSQDADTQYF. CDR3 coding DNA: TGTGCCAGCAGCCAAGATGCAGATACGCAGTATTTT.

This clone is a singleton in its sample. The rearrangement links TRBV7-2 to TRBJ2-1; 7 bases agree with TRBD1. The CDR3 spans 15 residues. V lost 5 bases and J lost 8; bases outside the gene matches: 12. CDR1 SGHTA and CDR2 FQGNSA come from the germline V gene. CDR3 sequence reads: CASSPTQDRRDEQFF. As DNA, the CDR3 is TGTGCCAGCAGCCCAACCCAGGACAGGCGGGATGAGCAGTTCTTC.

The rearrangement links TRBV6-5 to TRBJ2-6; D gene ambiguous. This CDR3 is 15 amino acids long. Trimming shortened V by 5 bases and J by 0 bases, and 8 bases separated the two germline ends. The germline gives CDR1 MNHEY, CDR2 SVGAGI. CDR3 in amino acids: CASSRVDSGANVLTF. The CDR3 DNA is TGTGCCAGCAGTAGGGTAGACTCTGGGGCCAACGTCCTGACTTTC.

Comments on this clone: This specimen includes other DNA sequences encoding the same CDR3. The chain carries TRBV5-5 and TRBJ1-1; tentative D call: TRBD1 (5 bases). Germline CDR1 and CDR2: SGHKS and YYEKEE (reference sequence). V lost 0 bases and J lost 5, with 17 bases in between. The CDR3 covers 16 residues. CDR3 sequence (DNA): TGTGCCAGCAGCTTGGGACTGACAGTAAAGGGTACTGAAGCTTTCTTT. This translates into CASSLGLTVKGTEAFF.

A note on this clone: Other nucleotide sequences in the sample specify the same CDR3. The gene calls are TRBV5-1 and TRBJ2-3; a weak D match, TRBD1 (5 bases). V shed 2 bases and J shed 6 bases, with 10 bases lying between them. This CDR3 has 13 amino acids. Germline V gives CDR1 SGHRS, CDR2 YFSETQ. For the CDR3, the DNA is TGCGCCAGCAGCTTTTGGGGCCGGGATACGCAGTATTTT. Translated, it gives CASSFWGRDTQYF.

This sequence joins TRBV7-9 and TRBJ2-2; TRBD1 aligns across 8 bases. J lost 7 bases, V lost 2 bases, and 6 bases had no gene match. CDR1 and CDR2 (germline): SEHNR, FQNEAQ (reference sequence). CDR3 length: 15 amino acids. Here the CDR3 reads CASSLRQGLVGELFF. The CDR3 DNA is TGTGCCAGCAGCTTAAGACAGGGGCTCGTCGGGGAGCTGTTTTTT.